This TCR beta chain was identified in a study of blood T cell repertoires in COVID-19. Trimming pared 3 bases from V and 3 bases from J, leaving 9 bases between. CDR3 length equals 15 residues. Per the germline V gene, CDR1 is MDHEN and CDR2 is SYDVKM. How the authors handled the data: Amplified reference gene primers provided the basis for estimating nucleated cell counts. The assay was immunoSEQ multiplex PCR, and TCRdb's table has in-frame clones only and misses some. V and J calls plus clone size are reproduced from that table; the DNA served to infer D and trimming. This sample has roughly 100,000 clones, with roughly 84% found just once.

This sequence was found in a human donor in a cohort sampled during active COVID-19. The chain recombines TRBV28 with TRBJ1-6; tentative D call: TRBD1 (5 bases). The source material was peripheral blood. CDR3 bases: TGTGCCAGCAGTTTTAGGGGCCTCTATAATTCACCCCTCCACTTT. It specifies CASSFRGLYNSPLHF. The whole variable domain, remainder taken from reference TRBV28 and TRBJ1-6, is DVKVTQSSRYLVKRTGEKVFLECVQDMDHENMFWYRQDPGLGLRLIYFSYDVKMKEKGDIPEGYSVSREKKERFSLILESASTNQTSMYLCASSFRGLYNSPLHFGNGTRLTVT.